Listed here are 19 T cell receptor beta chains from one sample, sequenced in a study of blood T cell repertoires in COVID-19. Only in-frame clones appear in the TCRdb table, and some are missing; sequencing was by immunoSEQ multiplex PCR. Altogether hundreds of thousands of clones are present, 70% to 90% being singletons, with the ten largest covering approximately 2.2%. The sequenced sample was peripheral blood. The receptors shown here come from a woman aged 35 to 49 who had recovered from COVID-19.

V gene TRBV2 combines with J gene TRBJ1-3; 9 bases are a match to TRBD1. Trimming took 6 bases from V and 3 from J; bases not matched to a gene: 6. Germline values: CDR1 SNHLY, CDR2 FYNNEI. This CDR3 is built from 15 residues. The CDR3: CASSGDRARGNTIYF. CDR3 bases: TGTGCCAGCAGCGGGGACAGGGCACGTGGAAACACCATATATTTT. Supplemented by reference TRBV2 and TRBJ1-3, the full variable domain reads EPEVTQTPSHQVTQMGQEVILRCVPISNHLYFYWYRQILGQKVEFLVSFYNNEISEKSEIFDDQFSVERPDGSNFTLKIRSTKLEDSAMYFCASSGDRARGNTIYFGEGSWLTVV.

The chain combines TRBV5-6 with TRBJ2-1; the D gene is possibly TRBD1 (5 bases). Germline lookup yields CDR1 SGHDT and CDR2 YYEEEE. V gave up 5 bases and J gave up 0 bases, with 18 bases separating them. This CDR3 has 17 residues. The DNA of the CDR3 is TGTGCCAGCAGAACCCTTGGGGCGGTCAGCTCCTACAATGAGCAGTTCTTC. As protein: CASRTLGAVSSYNEQFF.

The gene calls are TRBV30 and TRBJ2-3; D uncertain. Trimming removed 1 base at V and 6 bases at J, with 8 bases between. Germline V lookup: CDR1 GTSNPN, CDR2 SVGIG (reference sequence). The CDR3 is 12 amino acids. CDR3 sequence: CAWSGGLDTQYF. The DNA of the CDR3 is TGTGCCTGGAGTGGCGGCCTGGATACGCAGTATTTT. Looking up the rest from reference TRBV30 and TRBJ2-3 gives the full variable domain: SQTIHQWPATLVQPVGSPLSLECTVEGTSNPNLYWYRQAAGRGLQLLFYSVGIGQISSEVPQNLSASRPQDRQFILSSKKLLLSDSGFYLCAWSGGLDTQYFGPGTRLTVL.

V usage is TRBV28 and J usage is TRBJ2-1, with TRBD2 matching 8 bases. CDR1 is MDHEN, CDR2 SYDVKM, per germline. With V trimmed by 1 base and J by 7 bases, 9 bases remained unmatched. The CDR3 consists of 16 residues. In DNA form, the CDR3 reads TGTGCCAGCAGTTTATTGGTTAGCGGGACCATTAATGAGCAGTTCTTC. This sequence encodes CASSLLVSGTINEQFF.

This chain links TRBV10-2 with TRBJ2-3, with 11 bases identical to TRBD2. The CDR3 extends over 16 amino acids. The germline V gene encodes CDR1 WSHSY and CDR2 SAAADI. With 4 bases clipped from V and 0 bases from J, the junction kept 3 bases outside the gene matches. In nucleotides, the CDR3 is TGCGCCAGCAGTGTCCCTAGCGGGGGGAGCACAGATACGCAGTATTTT. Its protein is CASSVPSGGSTDTQYF.

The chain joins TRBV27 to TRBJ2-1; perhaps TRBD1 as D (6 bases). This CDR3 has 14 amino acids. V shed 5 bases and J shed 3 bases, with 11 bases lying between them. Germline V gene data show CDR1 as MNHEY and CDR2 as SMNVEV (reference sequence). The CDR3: CASSPGTSYNEQFF. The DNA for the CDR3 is TGTGCCAGCAGTCCCGGGACAAGCTACAATGAGCAGTTCTTC.

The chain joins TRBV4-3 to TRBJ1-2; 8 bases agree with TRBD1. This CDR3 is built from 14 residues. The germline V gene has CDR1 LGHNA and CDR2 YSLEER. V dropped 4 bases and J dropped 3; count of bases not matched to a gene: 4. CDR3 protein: CASSRTGSYYGYTF. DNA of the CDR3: TGCGCCAGCAGCCGGACAGGGTCGTACTATGGCTACACCTTC.

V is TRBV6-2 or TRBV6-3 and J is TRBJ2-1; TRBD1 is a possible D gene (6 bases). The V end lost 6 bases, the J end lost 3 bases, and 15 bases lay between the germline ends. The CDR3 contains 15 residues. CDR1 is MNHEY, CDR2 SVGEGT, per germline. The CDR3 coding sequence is TGTGCCAGCAGCTATGAGGGACACTTCTACAATGAGCAGTTCTTC. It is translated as CASSYEGHFYNEQFF.

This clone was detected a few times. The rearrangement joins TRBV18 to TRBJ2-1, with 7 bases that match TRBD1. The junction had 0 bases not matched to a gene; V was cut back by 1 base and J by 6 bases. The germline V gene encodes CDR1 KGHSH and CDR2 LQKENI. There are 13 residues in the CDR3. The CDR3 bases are TGTGCCAGCTCACCACGGGACAGCAATGAGCAGTTCTTC. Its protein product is CASSPRDSNEQFF.

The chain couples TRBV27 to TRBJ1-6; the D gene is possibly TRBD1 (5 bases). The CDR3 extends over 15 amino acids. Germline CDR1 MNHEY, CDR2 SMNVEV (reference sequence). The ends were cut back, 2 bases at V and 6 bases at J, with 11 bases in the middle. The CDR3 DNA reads TGTGCCAGCAGTTTAGGACAAAGGGGTAATTCACCCCTCCACTTT. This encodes CASSLGQRGNSPLHF.

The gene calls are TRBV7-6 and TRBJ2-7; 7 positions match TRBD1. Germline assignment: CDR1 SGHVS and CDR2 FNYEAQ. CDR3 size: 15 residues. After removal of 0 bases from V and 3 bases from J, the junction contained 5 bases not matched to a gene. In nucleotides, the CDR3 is TGTGCCAGCAGCTTAGCAACGGACAGGTTCTACGAGCAGTACTTC. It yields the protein CASSLATDRFYEQYF.

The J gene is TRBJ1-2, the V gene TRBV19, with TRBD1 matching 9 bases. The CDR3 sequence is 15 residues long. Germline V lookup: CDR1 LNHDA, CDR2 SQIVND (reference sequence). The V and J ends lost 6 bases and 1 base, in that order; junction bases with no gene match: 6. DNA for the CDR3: TGTGCCAGTAGCGTAAAGGGACAGGGTAACTATGGCTACACCTTC. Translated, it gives CASSVKGQGNYGYTF.

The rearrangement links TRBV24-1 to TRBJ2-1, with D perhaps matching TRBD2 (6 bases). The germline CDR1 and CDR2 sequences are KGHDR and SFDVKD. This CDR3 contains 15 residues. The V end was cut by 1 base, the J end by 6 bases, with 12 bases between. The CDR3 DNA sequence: TGTGCCACCAGTGATTTTTCCGGGGGTCTCAATGAGCAGTTCTTC. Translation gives CATSDFSGGLNEQFF.

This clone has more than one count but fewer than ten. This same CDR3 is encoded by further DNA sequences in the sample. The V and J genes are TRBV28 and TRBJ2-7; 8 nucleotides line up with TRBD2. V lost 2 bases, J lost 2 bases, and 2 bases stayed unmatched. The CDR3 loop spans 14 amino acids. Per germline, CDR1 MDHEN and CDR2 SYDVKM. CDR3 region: CASSLGGGTYEQYF. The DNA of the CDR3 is TGTGCCAGCAGTTTAGGCGGGGGGACCTACGAGCAGTACTTC.

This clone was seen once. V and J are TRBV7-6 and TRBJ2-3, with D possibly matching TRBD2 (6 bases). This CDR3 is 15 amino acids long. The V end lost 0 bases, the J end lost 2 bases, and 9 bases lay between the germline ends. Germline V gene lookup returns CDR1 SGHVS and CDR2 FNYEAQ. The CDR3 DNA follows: TGTGCCAGCAGCTTAGCCCCGGGAGCCACAGATACGCAGTATTTT. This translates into CASSLAPGATDTQYF.

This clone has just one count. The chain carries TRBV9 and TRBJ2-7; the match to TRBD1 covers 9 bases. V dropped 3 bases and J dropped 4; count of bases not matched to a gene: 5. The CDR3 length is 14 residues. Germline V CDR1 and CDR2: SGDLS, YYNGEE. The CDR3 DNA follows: TGTGCCAGCAGCGAGAGGGACAGGGTATACGAGCAGTACTTC. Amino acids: CASSERDRVYEQYF.

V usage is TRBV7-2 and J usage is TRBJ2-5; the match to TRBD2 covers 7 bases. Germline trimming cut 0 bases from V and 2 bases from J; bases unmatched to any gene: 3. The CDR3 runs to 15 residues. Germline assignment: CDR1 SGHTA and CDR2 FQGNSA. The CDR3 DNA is TGTGCCAGCAGCTTAGCGGGAGGGCGGCAAGAGACCCAGTACTTC. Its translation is CASSLAGGRQETQYF.

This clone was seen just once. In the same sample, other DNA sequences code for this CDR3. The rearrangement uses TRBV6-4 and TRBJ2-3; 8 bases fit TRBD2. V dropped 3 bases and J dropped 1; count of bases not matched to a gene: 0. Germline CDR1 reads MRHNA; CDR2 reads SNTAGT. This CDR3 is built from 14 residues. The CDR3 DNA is TGTGCCAGCAGTGAAGCGGGAGGCACAGATACGCAGTATTTT. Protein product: CASSEAGGTDTQYF.

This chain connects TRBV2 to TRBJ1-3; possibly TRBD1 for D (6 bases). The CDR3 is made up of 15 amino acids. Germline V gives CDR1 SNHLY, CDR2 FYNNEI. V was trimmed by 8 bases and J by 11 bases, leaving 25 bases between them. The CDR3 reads CASRRSETGTAAIYF. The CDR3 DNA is TGTGCCAGCCGACGATCAGAGACAGGTACCGCCGCCATATATTTT.